Listed below are T cell receptor beta chains from one sample, sequenced in a study of blood T cells in healthy people across ages. TCRdb used MiXCR to reprocess the 5' RACE reads, holding one entry per CDR3 protein. The table lists 700,000 or so distinct CDR3 sequences, roughly 20% of them singletons. What was sequenced was blood. These receptors all come from a man between 70 and 80 years old in good health. Each CDR3 is given with its conserved first and last residue. Some rows have no size entry. The others give once, few or many, or a class for an expanded clone.

CSARGSFEKLFF,few,TRBV29-1,12
CASSQGVALAYEQYF,NA,TRBV14,15
CASRRADRDGYTF,NA,TRBV25-1,13
CASSKDSHNSPLHF,few,TRBV5-1,14
CASSPGTGRRSTDTQYF,few,TRBV6-5,17
CASRGGQVSPSGNQPQHF,NA,TRBV6-1,18
CASSSPDRGSNQPQHF,NA,TRBV12-3/TRBV12-4,16
CASSKDSATNEKLFF,few,TRBV5-1,15
CASSVQDETGELFF,NA,TRBV9,14
CASSQSPDRAETQYF,NA,TRBV4-3,15
CARSLAGSSYNSPLHF,few,TRBV7-8,16
CASRLTGKGYTF,NA,TRBV28,12
CASSFPAGEGCTF,NA,TRBV9,13
CASSIPGLVYEQFF,many,TRBV7-2,14
CASSYLGELEAQYF,NA,TRBV6-6,14